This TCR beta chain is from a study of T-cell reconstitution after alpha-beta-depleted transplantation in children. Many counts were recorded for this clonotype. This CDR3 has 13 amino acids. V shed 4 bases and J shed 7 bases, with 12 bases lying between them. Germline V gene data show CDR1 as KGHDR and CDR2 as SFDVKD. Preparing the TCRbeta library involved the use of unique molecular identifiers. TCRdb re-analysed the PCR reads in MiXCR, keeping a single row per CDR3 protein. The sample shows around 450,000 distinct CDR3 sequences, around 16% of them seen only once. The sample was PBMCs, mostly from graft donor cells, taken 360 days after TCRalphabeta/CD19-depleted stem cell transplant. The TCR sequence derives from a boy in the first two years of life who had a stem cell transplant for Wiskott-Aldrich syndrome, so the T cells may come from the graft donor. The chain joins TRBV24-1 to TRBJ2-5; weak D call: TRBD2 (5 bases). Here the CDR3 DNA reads TGTGCCACCAGTGAAACCACACGGGGGACCCAGTACTTC. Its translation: CATSETTRGTQYF.